The 22 T cell receptor beta chains below come from one sample, sequenced in a study of CD8 T cells in ankylosing spondylitis. TCRdb re-analysed the 5' RACE reads in MiXCR, keeping a single row per CDR3 protein. The sample yields approximately 150,000 distinct CDR3 sequences, about 32% seen once. The sample consisted of synovial fluid, either unsorted or a sorted T cell fraction (not recorded which). The receptors originated from a male donor with ankylosing spondylitis.

This chain joins TRBV5-1 and TRBJ1-1; TRBD1 is a possible D gene (5 bases). Germline CDR1 and CDR2: SGHRS and YFSETQ. Deletions cut 5 bases from V and 5 bases from J, with 16 bases between. This CDR3 has 14 residues. The CDR3 loop is CASRIGAGKTEAFF. For the CDR3, the DNA is TGCGCCAGCAGGATCGGGGCAGGGAAGACTGAAGCTTTCTTT.

V usage is TRBV5-6 and J usage is TRBJ1-3; the match to TRBD1 covers 8 bases. V shed 2 bases, J shed 8 bases, and the junction held 3 bases outside the gene matches. Germline CDR1 SGHDT, CDR2 YYEEEE. CDR3 size: 13 residues. Written as DNA, the CDR3 is TGTGCCAGCAGCTTACAGGGGGTCTACACCATATATTTT. Amino acids: CASSLQGVYTIYF.

This clonotype has a handful of counts. The chain employs TRBV4-1 and TRBJ2-7, with a possible D match to TRBD1 (5 bases). Germline CDR1 and CDR2: MGHRA and YSYEKL. Trimming removed 4 bases from V and 3 bases from J, with 16 bases in between. The CDR3 is made up of 15 amino acids. Here the CDR3 DNA reads TGCGCCAGCAGCCCTGCCCGGACACTCCGCTACGAGCAGTACTTC. Its translation: CASSPARTLRYEQYF.

The V call is TRBV2, the J call TRBJ2-7, with 10 bases fitting TRBD1. In germline, CDR1 is SNHLY, CDR2 FYNNEI. With 6 bases clipped from V and 4 bases from J, the junction kept 6 bases outside the gene matches. The CDR3 sequence is 14 residues long. CDR3 DNA: TGTGCCAGCAGGGCCGGGGACAGGGGTTACGAGCAGTACTTC. Its translation is CASRAGDRGYEQYF.

This clonotype was seen ten or more times. The chain has TRBV20-1 and TRBJ1-2; D is uncertain. Per the germline V gene, CDR1 is DFQATT and CDR2 is SNEGSKA (reference sequence). V shed 0 bases and J shed 6 bases, with 11 bases lying between them. The CDR3 is made up of 13 amino acids. CDR3 DNA sequence: TGCAGTGCTAGAGATTACGGGAGGCATGGCTACACCTTC. It specifies CSARDYGRHGYTF.

Concerning this clonotype itself: A much larger clone differs from this one at a single base, so this may be a read error. The chain uses TRBV6-1 and TRBJ2-1; D may be TRBD1 (6 bases). This CDR3 has 16 amino acids. Germline V lookup: CDR1 MNHNS, CDR2 SASEGT. V dropped 6 bases and J dropped 4 bases, with 19 bases sitting between them. CDR3 in amino acids: CASRSKPRQVYNEQFF. The CDR3 nucleotides are TGTGCCAGCAGGTCGAAGCCGAGACAGGTGTACAATGAGCAGTTCTTC.

This chain connects TRBV29-1 to TRBJ1-1; D unresolved. Trimming left V 3 bases short and J 0 bases short, with 23 bases between. Germline lookup yields CDR1 SQVTM and CDR2 ANQGSEA. CDR3 length: 18 residues. The CDR3 loop reads CSVDQTRPGLTMNTEAFF. The CDR3 DNA reads as TGCAGCGTTGACCAGACAAGACCCGGACTAACTATGAACACTGAAGCTTTCTTT.

This clonotype was counted between two and nine times. The chain links TRBV5-1 to TRBJ2-2; maybe TRBD1 (5 bases). Trimming removed 2 bases from V and 0 bases from J, with 11 bases in between. The CDR3 spans 16 residues. Germline lookup yields CDR1 SGHRS and CDR2 YFSETQ. The CDR3 coding sequence is TGCGCCAGCAGCTTTCAGGGTGGCTCGAACACCGGGGAGCTGTTTTTT. Residues: CASSFQGGSNTGELFF.

The chain is built from TRBV28 and TRBJ1-4; D possibly corresponds to TRBD1 (5 bases). Germline assignment: CDR1 MDHEN and CDR2 SYDVKM. V was cut by 5 bases and J by 8 bases, with 18 bases left in between. The CDR3 totals 15 residues. The CDR3 region is CASSLVWGRGEKLFF. Written as DNA, the CDR3 is TGTGCCAGCAGTCTGGTCTGGGGTCGGGGGGAAAAACTGTTTTTT.

J is TRBJ2-3 and V is TRBV20-1, with TRBD2 matching over 13 bases. V lost 5 bases to trimming and J lost 3 bases; unmatched junction nucleotides: 2. CDR1 and CDR2 (germline): DFQATT, SNEGSKA (reference sequence). The CDR3 has 14 amino acids. This chain's CDR3 is CSAPGLAGTDTQYF. DNA for the CDR3: TGCAGTGCTCCGGGACTAGCGGGAACAGATACGCAGTATTTT.

There are many counts of this clonotype. The chain employs TRBV5-5 and TRBJ1-1; 8 bases align to TRBD1. Germline V gene sequence: CDR1 SGHKS, CDR2 YYEKEE (reference sequence). V trimming: 4 bases; J trimming: 4 bases; junction bases outside the gene matches: 6. There are 14 residues in the CDR3. In DNA, the CDR3 is TGTGCCAGCAGCCTCACAGGGGGTAGCACTGAAGCTTTCTTT. Its protein is CASSLTGGSTEAFF. Based on the CDR3 plus reference TRBV5-5 and TRBJ1-1, the full variable domain is DAGVTQSPTHLIKTRGQQVTLRCSPISGHKSVSWYQQVLGQGPQFIFQYYEKEERGRGNFPDRFSARQFPNYSSELNVNALLLGDSALYLCASSLTGGSTEAFFGQGTRLTVV.

V and J are TRBV4-1 and TRBJ2-7; a weak D match, TRBD1 (6 bases). V dropped 0 bases and J dropped 3 bases, with 12 bases sitting between them. CDR3 length: 15 amino acids. Germline V gene lookup returns CDR1 MGHRA and CDR2 YSYEKL. The CDR3 here is CASSQDRGTLYEQYF. For the CDR3, the DNA is TGCGCCAGCAGCCAAGACAGGGGTACCCTCTACGAGCAGTACTTC.

The CDR3 region has the DNA TGTGCCAGCAGTTCCTCCTTAACGGGGGCTGGGAATGAGCAGTTCTTC. Protein product: CASSSSLTGAGNEQFF. The gene calls are TRBV12-3 or TRBV12-4 and TRBJ2-1; D tentatively fits TRBD1 or TRBD2 (6 bases each). V dropped 4 bases and J dropped 7 bases, with 20 bases sitting between them. This CDR3 region has 16 residues.

A few counts support this clonotype. The chain couples TRBV28 to TRBJ2-7; 9 bases are a match to TRBD1. V trimming: 7 bases; J trimming: 1 base; junction bases outside the gene matches: 11. The CDR3 has 16 residues. CDR1 is MDHEN and CDR2 is SYDVKM in the germline V gene. In nucleotides, the CDR3 is TGTGCCAGCACCCGGACCGGGACAGGGACGTCCTACGAGCAGTACTTC. Translating gives CASTRTGTGTSYEQYF.

The CDR3: CASREIAGLGEQFF. CDR3 bases: TGTGCCAGCAGGGAAATAGCGGGGTTGGGTGAGCAGTTCTTC. The V gene is TRBV11-2, the J gene TRBJ2-1, with TRBD2 matching 8 bases. CDR1 and CDR2 (germline): SGHAT, FQNNGV. This CDR3 has 14 amino acids. V lost 6 bases and J lost 9; bases outside the gene matches: 10.

V and J are TRBV24-1 and TRBJ2-2; perhaps TRBD1 as D (6 bases). CDR3 length equals 13 residues. Trimming shortened V by 7 bases and J by 5 bases, and 10 bases separated the two germline ends. In germline, CDR1 is KGHDR, CDR2 SFDVKD. CDR3 region: CATSTGWTGELFF. CDR3 DNA: TGTGCCACCAGCACAGGGTGGACCGGGGAGCTGTTTTTT.

The rearrangement links TRBV12-3 or TRBV12-4 to TRBJ2-2; D gene ambiguous. The CDR3 has 13 residues. The germline V and J ends were trimmed by 1 base and 6 bases, with 6 bases remaining between them. The CDR3: CASSLVRSGELFF. The CDR3 region has the DNA TGTGCCAGCAGTTTAGTTCGTTCCGGGGAGCTGTTTTTT.

This chain joins TRBV25-1 and TRBJ1-1; 7 positions agree with TRBD1. Per the germline V gene, CDR1 is MGHDK and CDR2 is SYGVNS. This CDR3 contains 15 residues. V lost 2 bases to trimming and J lost 1 base; unmatched junction nucleotides: 4. The CDR3 DNA reads as TGTGCCAGCAGTGAACCAGGGACAGAGAACACTGAAGCTTTCTTT. Encoded protein: CASSEPGTENTEAFF.

This clonotype showed up many times. The chain carries TRBV7-6 and TRBJ2-2, with TRBD2 matching over 11 bases. This CDR3 is built from 16 residues. Germline values: CDR1 SGHVS, CDR2 FNYEAQ. The V gene end was trimmed by 7 bases and the J gene end by 4 bases; junction bases not matched to a gene: 8. The CDR3 loop is CASNSLSGGGTGELFF. CDR3 nucleotide sequence: TGTGCCAGCAACTCCCTTAGCGGGGGGGGCACCGGGGAGCTGTTTTTT. Full variable domain (missing parts from reference TRBV7-6 and TRBJ2-2): GAGVSQSPRYKVTKRGQDVALRCDPISGHVSLYWYRQALGQGPEFLTYFNYEAQQDKSGLPNDRFSAERPEGSISTLTIQRTEQRDSAMYRCASNSLSGGGTGELFFGEGSRLTVL.

The chain couples TRBV3-1 to TRBJ1-5; the D gene is possibly TRBD1 (5 bases). Trimming took 4 bases from V and 5 from J, leaving 12 bases between them. CDR3 length: 14 amino acids. Germline assignment: CDR1 LGHDT and CDR2 YNNKEL (reference sequence). Here the CDR3 reads CASSRGTSDQPQHF. The CDR3, as DNA: TGTGCCAGCAGCCGCGGGACTTCTGATCAGCCCCAGCATTTT.

The chain couples TRBV20-1 to TRBJ2-5; D call uncertain. Trimming cost V 7 bases and J 5 bases, with 14 bases left between them. The CDR3 loop spans 12 amino acids. In germline, CDR1 is DFQATT, CDR2 SNEGSKA (reference sequence). The CDR3 loop is CSVSAVRETQYF. The CDR3 bases are TGCAGTGTATCTGCGGTCAGGGAGACCCAGTACTTC.

The chain employs TRBV11-2 and TRBJ2-1; D uncertain. Germline loops: CDR1 SGHAT, CDR2 FQNNGV. The CDR3 length is 17 residues. The germline V and J ends were trimmed by 3 bases and 3 bases, with 18 bases remaining between them. Written as DNA, the CDR3 is TGTGCCAGCAGCTTTTCGGCAGACACCAAAGGCTACAATGAGCAGTTCTTC. Protein product: CASSFSADTKGYNEQFF.